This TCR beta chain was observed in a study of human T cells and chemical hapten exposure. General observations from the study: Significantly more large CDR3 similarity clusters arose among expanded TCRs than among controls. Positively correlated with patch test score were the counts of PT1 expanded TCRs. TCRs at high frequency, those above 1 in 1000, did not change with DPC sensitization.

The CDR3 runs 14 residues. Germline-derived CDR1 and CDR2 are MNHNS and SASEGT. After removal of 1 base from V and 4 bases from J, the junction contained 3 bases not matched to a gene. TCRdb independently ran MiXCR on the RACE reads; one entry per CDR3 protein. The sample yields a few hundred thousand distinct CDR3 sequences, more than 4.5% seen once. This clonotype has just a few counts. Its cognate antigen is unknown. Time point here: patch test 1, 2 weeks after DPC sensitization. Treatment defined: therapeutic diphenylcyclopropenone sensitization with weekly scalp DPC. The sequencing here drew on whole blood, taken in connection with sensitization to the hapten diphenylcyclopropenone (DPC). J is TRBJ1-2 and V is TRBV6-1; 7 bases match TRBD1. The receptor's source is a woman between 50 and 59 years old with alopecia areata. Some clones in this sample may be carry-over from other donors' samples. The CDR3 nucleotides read TGTGCCAGCAGTGAAGATGGGACAGTCTATGGCTACACCTTC. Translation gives CASSEDGTVYGYTF.